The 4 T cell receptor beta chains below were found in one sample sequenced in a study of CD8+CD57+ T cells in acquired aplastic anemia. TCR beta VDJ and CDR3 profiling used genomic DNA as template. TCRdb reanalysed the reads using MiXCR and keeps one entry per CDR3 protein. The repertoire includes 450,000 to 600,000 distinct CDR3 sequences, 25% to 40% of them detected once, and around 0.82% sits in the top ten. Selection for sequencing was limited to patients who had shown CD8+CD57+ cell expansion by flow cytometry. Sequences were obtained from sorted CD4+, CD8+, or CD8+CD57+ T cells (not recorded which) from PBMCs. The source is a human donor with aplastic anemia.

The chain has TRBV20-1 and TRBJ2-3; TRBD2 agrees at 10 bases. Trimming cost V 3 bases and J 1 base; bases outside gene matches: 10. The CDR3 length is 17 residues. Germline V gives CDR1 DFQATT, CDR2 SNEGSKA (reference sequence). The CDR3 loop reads CSASTASGSLRTDTQYF. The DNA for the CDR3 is TGCAGTGCTAGTACAGCTAGCGGGAGCCTTCGCACAGATACGCAGTATTTT.

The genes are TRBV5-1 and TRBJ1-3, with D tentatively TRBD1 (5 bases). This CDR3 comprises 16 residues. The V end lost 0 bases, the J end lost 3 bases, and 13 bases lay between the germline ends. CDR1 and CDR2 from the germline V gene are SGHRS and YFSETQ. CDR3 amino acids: CASSLVGDRYGNTIYF. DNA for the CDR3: TGCGCCAGCAGCTTGGTGGGGGATAGATATGGAAACACCATATATTTT.

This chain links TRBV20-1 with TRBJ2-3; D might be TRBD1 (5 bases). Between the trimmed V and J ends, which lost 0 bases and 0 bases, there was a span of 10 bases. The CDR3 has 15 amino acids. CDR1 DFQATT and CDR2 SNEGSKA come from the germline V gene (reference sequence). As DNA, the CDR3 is TGCAGTGCTAGAGATCCCAGGGCTAGCACAGATACGCAGTATTTT. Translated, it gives CSARDPRASTDTQYF.

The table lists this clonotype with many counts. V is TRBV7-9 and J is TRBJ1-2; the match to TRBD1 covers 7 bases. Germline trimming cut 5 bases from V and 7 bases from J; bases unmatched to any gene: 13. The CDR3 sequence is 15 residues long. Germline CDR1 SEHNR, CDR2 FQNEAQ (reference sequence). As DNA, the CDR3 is TGTGCCAGCAGCCTGAGACAGGGAGAGTATAGTGGCTACACCTTC. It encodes CASSLRQGEYSGYTF.